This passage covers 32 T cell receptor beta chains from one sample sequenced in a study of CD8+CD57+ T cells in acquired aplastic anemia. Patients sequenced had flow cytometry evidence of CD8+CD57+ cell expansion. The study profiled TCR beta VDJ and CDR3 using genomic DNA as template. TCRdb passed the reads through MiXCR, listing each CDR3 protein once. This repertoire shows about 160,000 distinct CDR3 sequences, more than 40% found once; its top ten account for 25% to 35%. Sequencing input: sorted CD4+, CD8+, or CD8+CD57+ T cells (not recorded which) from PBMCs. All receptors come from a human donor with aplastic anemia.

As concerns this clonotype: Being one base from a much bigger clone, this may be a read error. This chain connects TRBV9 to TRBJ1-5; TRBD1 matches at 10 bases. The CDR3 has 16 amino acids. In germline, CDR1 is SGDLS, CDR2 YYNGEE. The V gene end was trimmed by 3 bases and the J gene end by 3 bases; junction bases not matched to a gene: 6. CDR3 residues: CASSAVTGGVNQPQHF. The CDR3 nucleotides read TGTGCCAGCAGCGCGGTGACAGGGGGCGTCAATCAGCCCCAGCATTTT.

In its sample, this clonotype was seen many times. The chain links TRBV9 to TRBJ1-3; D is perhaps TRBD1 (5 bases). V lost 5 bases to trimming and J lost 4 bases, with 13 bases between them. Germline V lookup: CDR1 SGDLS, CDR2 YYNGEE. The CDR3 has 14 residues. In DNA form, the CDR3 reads TGTGCCAGCAGGGCAGCCGCAGGGGGAAACACCATATATTTT. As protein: CASRAAAGGNTIYF.

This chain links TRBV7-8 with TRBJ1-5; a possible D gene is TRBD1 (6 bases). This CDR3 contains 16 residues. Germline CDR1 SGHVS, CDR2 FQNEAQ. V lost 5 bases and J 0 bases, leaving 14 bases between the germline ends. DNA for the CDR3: TGTGCCAGCAGCCAGGGGCGGACCTATAGCAATCAGCCCCAGCATTTT. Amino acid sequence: CASSQGRTYSNQPQHF.

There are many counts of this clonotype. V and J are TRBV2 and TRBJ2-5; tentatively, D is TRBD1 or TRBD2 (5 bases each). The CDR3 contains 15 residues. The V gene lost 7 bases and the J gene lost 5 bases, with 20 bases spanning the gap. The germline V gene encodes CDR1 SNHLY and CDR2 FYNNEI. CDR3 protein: CASMGVGRWGETQYF. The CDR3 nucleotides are TGTGCCAGCATGGGAGTAGGACGGTGGGGGGAGACCCAGTACTTC. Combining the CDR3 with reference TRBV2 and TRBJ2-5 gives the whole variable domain EPEVTQTPSHQVTQMGQEVILRCVPISNHLYFYWYRQILGQKVEFLVSFYNNEISEKSEIFDDQFSVERPDGSNFTLKIRSTKLEDSAMYFCASMGVGRWGETQYFGPGTRLLVL.

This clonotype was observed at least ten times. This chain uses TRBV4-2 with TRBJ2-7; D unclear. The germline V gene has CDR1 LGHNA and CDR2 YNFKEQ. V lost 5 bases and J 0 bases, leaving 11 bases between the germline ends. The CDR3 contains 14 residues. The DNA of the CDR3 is TGTGCCAGCAGCGCCGAGATTAGCTCCTACGAGCAGTACTTC. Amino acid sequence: CASSAEISSYEQYF.

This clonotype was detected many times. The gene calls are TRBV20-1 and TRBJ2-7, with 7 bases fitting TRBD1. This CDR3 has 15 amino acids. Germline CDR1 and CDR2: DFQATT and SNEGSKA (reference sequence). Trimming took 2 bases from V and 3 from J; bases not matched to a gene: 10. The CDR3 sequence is CSARPRDSRNYEQYF. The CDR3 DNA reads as TGCAGTGCTAGACCGAGGGACAGCAGAAACTACGAGCAGTACTTC.

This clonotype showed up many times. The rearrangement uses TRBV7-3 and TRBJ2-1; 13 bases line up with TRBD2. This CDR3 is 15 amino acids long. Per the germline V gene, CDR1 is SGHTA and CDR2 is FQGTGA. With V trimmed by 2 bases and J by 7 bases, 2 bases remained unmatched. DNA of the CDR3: TGTGCCAGCAGCTTAGGACTAGCGGGAGTTAATGAGCAGTTCTTC. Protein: CASSLGLAGVNEQFF.

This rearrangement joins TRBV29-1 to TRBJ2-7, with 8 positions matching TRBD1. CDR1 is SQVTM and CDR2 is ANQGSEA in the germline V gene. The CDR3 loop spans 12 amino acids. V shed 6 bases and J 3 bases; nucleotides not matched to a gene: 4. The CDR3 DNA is TGCAGCGTGCAGACAGGGGACTACGAGCAGTACTTC. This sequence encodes CSVQTGDYEQYF.

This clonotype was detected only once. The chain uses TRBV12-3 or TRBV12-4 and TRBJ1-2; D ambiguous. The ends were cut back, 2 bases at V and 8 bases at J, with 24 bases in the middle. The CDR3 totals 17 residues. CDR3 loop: CASSLKLVGLPEDGYTF. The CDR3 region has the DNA TGTGCCAGCAGTTTAAAACTTGTTGGACTCCCGGAGGACGGCTACACCTTC.

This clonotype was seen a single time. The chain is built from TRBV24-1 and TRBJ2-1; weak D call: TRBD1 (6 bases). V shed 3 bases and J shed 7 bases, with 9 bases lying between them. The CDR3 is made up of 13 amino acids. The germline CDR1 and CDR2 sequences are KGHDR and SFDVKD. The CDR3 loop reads CATSDDRRNEQFF. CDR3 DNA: TGTGCCACCAGTGATGACAGGCGTAATGAGCAGTTCTTC.

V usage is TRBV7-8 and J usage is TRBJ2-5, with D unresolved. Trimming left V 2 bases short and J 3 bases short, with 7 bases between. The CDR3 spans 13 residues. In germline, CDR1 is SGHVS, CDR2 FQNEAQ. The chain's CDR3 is CASSLNGKETQYF. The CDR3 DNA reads TGTGCCAGCAGCTTAAACGGAAAAGAGACCCAGTACTTC.

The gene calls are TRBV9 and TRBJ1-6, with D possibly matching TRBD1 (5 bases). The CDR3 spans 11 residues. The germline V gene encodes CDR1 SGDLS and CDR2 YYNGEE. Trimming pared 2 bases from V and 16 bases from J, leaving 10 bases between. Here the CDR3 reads CASSVGDRLHF. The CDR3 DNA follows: TGTGCCAGCAGCGTGGGGGACCGTCTCCACTTT. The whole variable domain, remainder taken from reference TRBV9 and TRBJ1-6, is DSGVTQTPKHLITATGQRVTLRCSPRSGDLSVYWYQQSLDQGLQFLIQYYNGEERAKGNILERFSAQQFPDLHSELNLSSLELGDSALYFCASSVGDRLHFGNGTRLTVT.

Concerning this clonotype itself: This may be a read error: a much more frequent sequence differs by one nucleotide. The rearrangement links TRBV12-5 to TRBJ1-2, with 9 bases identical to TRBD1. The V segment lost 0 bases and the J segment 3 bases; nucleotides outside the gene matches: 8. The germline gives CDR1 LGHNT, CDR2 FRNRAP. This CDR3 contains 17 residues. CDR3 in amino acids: CASGLVRRWDRDYGYTF. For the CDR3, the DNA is TGTGCTAGTGGTTTGGTTAGACGGTGGGACAGGGACTATGGCTACACCTTC.

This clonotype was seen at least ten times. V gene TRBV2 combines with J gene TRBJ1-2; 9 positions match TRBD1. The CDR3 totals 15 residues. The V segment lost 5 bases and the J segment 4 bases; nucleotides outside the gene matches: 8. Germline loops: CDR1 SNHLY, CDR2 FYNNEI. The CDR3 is CASSSPGQGSYGYTF. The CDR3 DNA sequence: TGTGCCAGCAGTTCCCCGGGACAGGGTAGCTATGGCTACACCTTC.

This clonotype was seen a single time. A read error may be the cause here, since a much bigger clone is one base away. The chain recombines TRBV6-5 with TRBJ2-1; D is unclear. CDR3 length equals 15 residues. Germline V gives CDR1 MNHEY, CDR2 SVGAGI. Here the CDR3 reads CVSSYSTAPYNEQFF. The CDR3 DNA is TGTGTCAGCAGTTACTCTACTGCTCCCTACAATGAGCAGTTCTTC.

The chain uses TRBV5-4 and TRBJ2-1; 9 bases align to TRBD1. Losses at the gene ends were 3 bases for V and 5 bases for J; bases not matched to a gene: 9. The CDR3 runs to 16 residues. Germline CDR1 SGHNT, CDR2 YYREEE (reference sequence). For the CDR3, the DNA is TGTGCCAGCAGCTACGGCGGGGACAGGGTAAACAATGAGCAGTTCTTC. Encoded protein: CASSYGGDRVNNEQFF.

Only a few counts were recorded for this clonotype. As DNA, the CDR3 is TGTGCCAGCAGCTTTGCCACAGGCTATGGCTACACCTTC. As protein: CASSFATGYGYTF. The chain uses TRBV7-9 and TRBJ1-2, with D tentatively TRBD1 (5 bases). Trimming removed 3 bases at V and 4 bases at J, with 9 bases between. From germline, CDR1 is SEHNR and CDR2 FQNEAQ (reference sequence). The CDR3 has 13 amino acids.

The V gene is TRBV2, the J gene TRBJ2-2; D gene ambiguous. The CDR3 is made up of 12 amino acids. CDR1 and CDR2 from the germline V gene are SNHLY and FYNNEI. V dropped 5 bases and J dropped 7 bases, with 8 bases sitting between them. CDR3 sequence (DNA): TGTGCCAGCAGTTGGGTTGGCGGGGAGCTGTTTTTT. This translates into CASSWVGGELFF.

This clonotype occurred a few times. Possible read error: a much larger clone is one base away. In nucleotides, the CDR3 is TGCGCCAGCAGCCACAGCGGGAACTCCTACGAGCAGCACTTC. This translates into CASSHSGNSYEQHF. The rearrangement joins TRBV4-1 to TRBJ2-7; 7 positions agree with TRBD2. The CDR3 runs 14 residues. The V gene's germline CDR1 is MGHRA and CDR2 YSYEKL.

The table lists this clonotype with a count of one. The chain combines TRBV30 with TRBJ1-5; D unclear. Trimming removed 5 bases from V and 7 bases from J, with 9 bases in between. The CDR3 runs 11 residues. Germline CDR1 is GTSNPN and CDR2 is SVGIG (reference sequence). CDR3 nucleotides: TGTGCCTGGGGGATCAAGCAGCCCCAGCATTTT. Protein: CAWGIKQPQHF.

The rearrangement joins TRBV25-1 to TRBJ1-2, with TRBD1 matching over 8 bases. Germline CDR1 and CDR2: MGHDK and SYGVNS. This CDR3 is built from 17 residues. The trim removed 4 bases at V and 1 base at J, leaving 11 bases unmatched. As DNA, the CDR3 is TGTGCCAGCAGTGGGTCGCTGGGGACAGGAGATAACTATGGCTACACCTTC. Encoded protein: CASSGSLGTGDNYGYTF.

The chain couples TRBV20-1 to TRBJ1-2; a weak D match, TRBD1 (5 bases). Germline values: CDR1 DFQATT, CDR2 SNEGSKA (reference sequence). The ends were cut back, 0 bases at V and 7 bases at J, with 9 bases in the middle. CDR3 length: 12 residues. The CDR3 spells CSAREQDTGYTF. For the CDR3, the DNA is TGCAGTGCTAGAGAGCAGGACACTGGCTACACCTTC.

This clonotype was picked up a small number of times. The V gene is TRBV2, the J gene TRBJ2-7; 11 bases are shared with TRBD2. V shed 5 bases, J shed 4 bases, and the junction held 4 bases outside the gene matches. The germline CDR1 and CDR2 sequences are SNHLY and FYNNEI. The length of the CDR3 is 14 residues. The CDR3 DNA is TGTGCCAGCAGTATAGCGGGGGGGCGTTACGAGCAGTACTTC. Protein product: CASSIAGGRYEQYF.

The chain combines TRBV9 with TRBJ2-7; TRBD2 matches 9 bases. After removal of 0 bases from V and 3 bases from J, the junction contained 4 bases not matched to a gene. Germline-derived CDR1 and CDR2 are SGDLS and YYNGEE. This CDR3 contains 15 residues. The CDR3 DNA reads TGTGCCAGCAGCGTAGGCCTAGCGGGAAACTACGAGCAGTACTTC. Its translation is CASSVGLAGNYEQYF. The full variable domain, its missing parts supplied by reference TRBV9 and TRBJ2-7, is DSGVTQTPKHLITATGQRVTLRCSPRSGDLSVYWYQQSLDQGLQFLIQYYNGEERAKGNILERFSAQQFPDLHSELNLSSLELGDSALYFCASSVGLAGNYEQYFGPGTRLTVT.

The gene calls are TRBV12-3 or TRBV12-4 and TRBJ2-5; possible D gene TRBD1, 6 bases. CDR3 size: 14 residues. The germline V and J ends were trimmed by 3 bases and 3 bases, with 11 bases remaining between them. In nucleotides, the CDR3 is TGTGCCAGCAGTTTCGGGGACACGAAAGAGACCCAGTACTTC. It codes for CASSFGDTKETQYF.

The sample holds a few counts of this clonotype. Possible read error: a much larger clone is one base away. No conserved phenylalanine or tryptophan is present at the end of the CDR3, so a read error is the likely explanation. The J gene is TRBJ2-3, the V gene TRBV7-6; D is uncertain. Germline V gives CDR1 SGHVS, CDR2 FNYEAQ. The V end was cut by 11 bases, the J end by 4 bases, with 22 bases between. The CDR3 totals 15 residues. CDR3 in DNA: TGTGCCGGACGGCGAAAAGGGCAGAAGGCAGATACGCAGTATCTT. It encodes CAGRRKGQKADTQYL.

The CDR3 nucleotides are TGCGCCAGCGACCTTGAGCAGTACTTC. Translated, it gives CASDLEQYF. The chain has TRBV10-1 and TRBJ2-7; D gene uncertain. V lost 8 bases to trimming and J lost 7 bases, with 6 bases between them. The CDR3 has 9 residues. CDR1 is WNHNN and CDR2 is SYGVQD in the germline V gene (reference sequence).

CDR3 sequence reads: CASSLFNTGELFF. CDR3 in DNA: TGTGCCAGCAGCCTGTTCAACACCGGGGAGCTGTTTTTT. The V call is TRBV7-2, the J call TRBJ2-2; D not resolved. This CDR3 has 13 residues. V was clipped by 5 bases and J by 2 bases, with 6 bases between them. Germline values: CDR1 SGHTA, CDR2 FQGNSA.

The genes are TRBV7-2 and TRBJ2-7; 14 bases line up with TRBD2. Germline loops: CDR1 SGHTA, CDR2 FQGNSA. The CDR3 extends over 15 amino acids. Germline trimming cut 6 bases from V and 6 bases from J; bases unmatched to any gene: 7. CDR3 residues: CASSLGTSGSLEQYF. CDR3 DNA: TGTGCCAGCAGTCTCGGGACTAGCGGGAGTCTCGAGCAGTACTTC. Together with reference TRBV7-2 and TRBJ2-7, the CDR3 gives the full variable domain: GAGVSQSPSNKVTEKGKDVELRCDPISGHTALYWYRQSLGQGLEFLIYFQGNSAPDKSGLPSDRFSAERTGGSVSTLTIQRTQQEDSAVYLCASSLGTSGSLEQYFGPGTRLTVT.

The CDR3 is CASSPGEPYEQYF. CDR3 DNA sequence: TGTGCCAGCAGCCCAGGGGAACCCTACGAGCAGTACTTC. This chain joins TRBV6-1 and TRBJ2-7; TRBD1 is a possible D gene (6 bases). Looked up from germline, CDR1 is MNHNS and CDR2 is SASEGT. The CDR3 length is 13 residues. V was clipped by 6 bases and J by 2 bases, with 11 bases between them.

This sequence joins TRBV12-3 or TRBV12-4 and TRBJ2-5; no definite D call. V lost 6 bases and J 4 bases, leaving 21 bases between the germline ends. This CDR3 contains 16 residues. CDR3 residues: CASSFRPSGVGETQYF. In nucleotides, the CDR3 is TGTGCCAGCAGCTTCCGGCCAAGTGGGGTAGGAGAGACCCAGTACTTC.

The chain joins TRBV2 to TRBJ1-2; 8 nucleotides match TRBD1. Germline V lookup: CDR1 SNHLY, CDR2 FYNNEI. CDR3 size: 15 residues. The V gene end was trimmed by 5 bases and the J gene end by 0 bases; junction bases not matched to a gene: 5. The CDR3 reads CASSPGQGANYGYTF. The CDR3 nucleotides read TGTGCCAGCAGTCCTGGACAGGGAGCTAACTATGGCTACACCTTC.